This T cell receptor (beta chain) was captured by sequencing in a study of identical twins' blood T cells. Each CDR3 protein gets one entry after TCRdb re-called the 5' RACE reads with MiXCR. The sample yields 300,000 to 400,000 distinct CDR3 sequences, over 25% seen once. The CDR3 sequence is 14 residues long. Germline-derived CDR1 and CDR2 are MNHNS and SASEGT. Trimming took off 4 bases at V and 2 bases at J, with 9 bases between the two ends. This clonotype appeared a few times. The sample consisted of PBMCs. This TCR came from a woman between 18 and 50 years old in good health. The chain links TRBV6-1 to TRBJ1-5; perhaps TRBD1 as D (5 bases). Here the CDR3 reads CASSALGGNQPQHF. The CDR3 DNA follows: TGTGCCAGCAGTGCGCTAGGGGGCAATCAGCCCCAGCATTTT.